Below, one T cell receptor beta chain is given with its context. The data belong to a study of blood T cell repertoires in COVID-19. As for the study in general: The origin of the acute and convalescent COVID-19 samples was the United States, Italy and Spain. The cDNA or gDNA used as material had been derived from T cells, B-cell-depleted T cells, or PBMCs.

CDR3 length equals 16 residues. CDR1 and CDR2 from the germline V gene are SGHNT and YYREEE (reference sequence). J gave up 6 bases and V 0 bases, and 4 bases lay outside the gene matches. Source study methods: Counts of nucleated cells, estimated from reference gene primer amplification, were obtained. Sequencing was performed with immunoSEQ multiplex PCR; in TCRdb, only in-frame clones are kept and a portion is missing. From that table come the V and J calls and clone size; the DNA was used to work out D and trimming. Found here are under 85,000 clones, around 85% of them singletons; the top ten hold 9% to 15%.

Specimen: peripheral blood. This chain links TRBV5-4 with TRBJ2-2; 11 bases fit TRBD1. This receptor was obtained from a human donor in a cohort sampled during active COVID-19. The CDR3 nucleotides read TGTGCCAGCAGCTTGGCCGGGGACAGGGGGGCCGGGGAGCTGTTTTTT. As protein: CASSLAGDRGAGELFF.